This TCR beta chain was captured by sequencing in a study of blood T cell repertoires in COVID-19. For the study at large: There were acute and convalescent COVID-19 samples, and they came from the United States, Italy and Spain. PBMCs, B-cell-depleted T cells, or T cells were the source of the cDNA or gDNA that made up the material.

In the original processing: Nucleated cell counts were estimated from reference gene primer amplification. Assay used: immunoSEQ multiplex PCR; TCRdb lists only in-frame clones, some missing. D and trimming were read from the DNA, whereas the V and J calls and clone size are those reported in that table. The sample holds tens of thousands of clones; 75% to 80% are singletons and the top ten take about a sixth. V lost 2 bases and J 4 bases, leaving 9 bases between the germline ends. The CDR3 covers 13 residues. CDR1 SGHRS and CDR2 YFSETQ come from the germline V gene. This clone was seen once. The gene calls are TRBV5-1 and TRBJ2-5, with D possibly matching TRBD1 (6 bases). The clonotype comes from a human donor in a cohort sampled during active COVID-19. Sequenced: peripheral blood. CDR3 DNA sequence: TGCGCCAGCAGCTTCACGGACAGAGAGACCCAGTACTTC. The encoded protein is CASSFTDRETQYF.